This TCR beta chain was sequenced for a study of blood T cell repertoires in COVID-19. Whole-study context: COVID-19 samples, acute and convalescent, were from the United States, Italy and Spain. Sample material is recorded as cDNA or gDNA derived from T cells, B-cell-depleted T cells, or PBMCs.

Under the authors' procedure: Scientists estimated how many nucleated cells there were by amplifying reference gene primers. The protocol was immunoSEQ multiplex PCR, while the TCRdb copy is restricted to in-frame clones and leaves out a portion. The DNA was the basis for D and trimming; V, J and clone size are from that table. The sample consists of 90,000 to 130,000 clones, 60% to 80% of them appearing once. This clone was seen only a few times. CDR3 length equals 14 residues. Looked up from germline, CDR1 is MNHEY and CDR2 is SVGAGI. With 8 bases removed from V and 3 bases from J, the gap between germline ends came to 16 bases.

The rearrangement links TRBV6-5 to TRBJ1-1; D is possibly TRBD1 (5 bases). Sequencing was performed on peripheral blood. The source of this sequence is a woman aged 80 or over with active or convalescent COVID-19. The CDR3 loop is CASPPAGWDTEAFF. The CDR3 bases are TGTGCCAGCCCCCCGGCAGGGTGGGACACTGAAGCTTTCTTT.